In this sample, the clone carrying this T cell receptor (beta chain) turned up many times. Antigen: not known. The data were produced by immunoSEQ multiplex PCR, yet TCRdb's version contains in-frame clones alone and is incomplete. The sample lists under 250,000 clones; roughly 91% were seen once. The data were obtained in a study of cytomegalovirus exposure and HLA in healthy donors. Study at large: The 600 to 800 first-cohort repertoires shared a platform with the approximately 110 validation repertoires, as reported in a later analysis. Study-level findings and limits: Researchers reported that a few CMV-associated chains were confirmed in vitro as CMV antigen-specific. A subsequent analysis found that TCR clusters from the first cohort also tended to co-occur in the approximately 130 validation repertoires, with about 95% of cluster scores above 0. The study listed under 200 cytomegalovirus-associated TCR beta chains.

Input material: PBMCs. The sequence was obtained from a woman aged 18 to 35 in good health and CMV-seropositive.

Here the CDR3 reads CASSENGERYGYTF. DNA for the CDR3: TGTGCCAGCAGTGAAAATGGGGAGAGATATGGCTACACCTTC. The chain employs TRBV6-1 and TRBJ1-2; D is unclear. The CDR3 totals 14 residues. Germline V gene lookup returns CDR1 MNHNS and CDR2 SASEGT. V shed 2 bases and J shed 5 bases, with 12 bases lying between them.